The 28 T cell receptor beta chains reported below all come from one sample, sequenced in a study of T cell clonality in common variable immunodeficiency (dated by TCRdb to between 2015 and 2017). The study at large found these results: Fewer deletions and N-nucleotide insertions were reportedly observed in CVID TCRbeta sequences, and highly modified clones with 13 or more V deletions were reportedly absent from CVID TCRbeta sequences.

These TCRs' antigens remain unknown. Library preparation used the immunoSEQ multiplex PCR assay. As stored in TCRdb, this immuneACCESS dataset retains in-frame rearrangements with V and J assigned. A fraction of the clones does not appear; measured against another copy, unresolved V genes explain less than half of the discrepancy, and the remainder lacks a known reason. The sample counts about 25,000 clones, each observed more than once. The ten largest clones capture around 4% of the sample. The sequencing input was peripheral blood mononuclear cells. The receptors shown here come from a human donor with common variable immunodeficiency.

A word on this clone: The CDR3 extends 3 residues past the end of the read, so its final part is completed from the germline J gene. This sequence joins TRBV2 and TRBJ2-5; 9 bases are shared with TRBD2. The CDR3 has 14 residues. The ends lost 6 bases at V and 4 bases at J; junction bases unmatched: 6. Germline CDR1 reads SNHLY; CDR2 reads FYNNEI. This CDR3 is CASRPSGTGETQYF. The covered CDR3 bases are TGTGCCAGCAGGCCTAGCGGGACTGGAGAGACC.

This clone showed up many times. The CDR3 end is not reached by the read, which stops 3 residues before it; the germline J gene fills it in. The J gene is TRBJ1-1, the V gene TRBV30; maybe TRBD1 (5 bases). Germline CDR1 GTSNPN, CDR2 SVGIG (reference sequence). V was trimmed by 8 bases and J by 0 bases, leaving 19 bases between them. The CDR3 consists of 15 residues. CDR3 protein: CALVEGKGMNTEAFF. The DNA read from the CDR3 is TGTGCCCTTGTGGAGGGGAAGGGGATGAACACTGAA.

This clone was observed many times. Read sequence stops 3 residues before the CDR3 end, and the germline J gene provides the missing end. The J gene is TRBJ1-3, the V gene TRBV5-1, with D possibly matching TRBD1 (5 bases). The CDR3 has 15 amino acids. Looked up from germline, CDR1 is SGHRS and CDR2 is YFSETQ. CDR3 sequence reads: CASSPGLAGVKGIYF. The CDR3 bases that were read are TGCGCCAGCAGCCCGGGACTAGCGGGAGTCAAAGGG.

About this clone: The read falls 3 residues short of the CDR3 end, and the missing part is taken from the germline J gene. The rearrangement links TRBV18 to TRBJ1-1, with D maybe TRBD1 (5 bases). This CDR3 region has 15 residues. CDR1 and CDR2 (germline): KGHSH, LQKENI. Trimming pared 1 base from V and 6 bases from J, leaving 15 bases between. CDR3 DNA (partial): TGTGCCAGCTCACCACTGACTCGGGGGTACGCTGAA. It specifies CASSPLTRGYAE. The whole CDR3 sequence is CASSPLTRGYAEAFF.

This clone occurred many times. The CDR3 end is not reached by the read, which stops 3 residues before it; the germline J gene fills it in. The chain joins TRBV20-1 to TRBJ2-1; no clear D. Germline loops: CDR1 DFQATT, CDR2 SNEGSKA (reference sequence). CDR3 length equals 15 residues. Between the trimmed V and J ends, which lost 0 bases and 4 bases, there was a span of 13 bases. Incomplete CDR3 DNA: TGCAGTGCTAGAGATCTTATTCTCGGGTACAATGAG. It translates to CSARDLILGYNE. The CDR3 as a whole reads CSARDLILGYNEQFF.

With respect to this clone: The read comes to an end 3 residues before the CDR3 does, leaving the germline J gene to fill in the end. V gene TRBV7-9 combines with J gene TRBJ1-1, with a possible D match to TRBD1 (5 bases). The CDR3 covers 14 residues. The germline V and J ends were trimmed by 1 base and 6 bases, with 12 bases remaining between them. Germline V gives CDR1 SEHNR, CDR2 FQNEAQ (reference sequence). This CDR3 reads CASSLDLGGAEAFF. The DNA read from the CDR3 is TGTGCCAGCAGCTTAGATCTTGGAGGGGCTGAA.

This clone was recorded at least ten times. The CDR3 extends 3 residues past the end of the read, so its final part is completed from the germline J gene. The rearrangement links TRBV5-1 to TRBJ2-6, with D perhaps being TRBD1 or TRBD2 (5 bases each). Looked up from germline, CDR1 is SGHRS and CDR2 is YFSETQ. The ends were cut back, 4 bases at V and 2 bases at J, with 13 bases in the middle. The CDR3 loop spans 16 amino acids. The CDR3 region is CASSGGSRAGANVLTF. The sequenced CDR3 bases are TGCGCCAGCAGCGGTGGGAGCAGGGCTGGGGCCAACGTC.

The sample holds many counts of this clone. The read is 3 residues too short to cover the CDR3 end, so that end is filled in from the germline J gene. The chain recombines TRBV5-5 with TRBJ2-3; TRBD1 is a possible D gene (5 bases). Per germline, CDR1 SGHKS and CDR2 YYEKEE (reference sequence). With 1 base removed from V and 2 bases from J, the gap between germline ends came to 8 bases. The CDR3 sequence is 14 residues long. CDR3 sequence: CASSLTGTTDTQYF. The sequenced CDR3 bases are TGTGCCAGCAGCTTGACAGGCACCACAGATACG.

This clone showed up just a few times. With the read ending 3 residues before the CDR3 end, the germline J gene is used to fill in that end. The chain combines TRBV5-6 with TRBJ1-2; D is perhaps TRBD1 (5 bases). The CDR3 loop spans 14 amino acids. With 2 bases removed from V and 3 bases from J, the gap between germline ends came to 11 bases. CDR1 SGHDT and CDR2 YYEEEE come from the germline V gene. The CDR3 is CASSFPLGDYGYTF. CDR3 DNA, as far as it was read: TGTGCCAGCAGCTTTCCGTTAGGGGACTATGGC. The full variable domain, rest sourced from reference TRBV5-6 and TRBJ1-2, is DAGVTQSPTHLIKTRGQQVTLRCSPKSGHDTVSWYQQALGQGPQFIFQYYEEEERQRGNFPDRFSGHQFPNYSSELNVNALLLGDSALYLCASSFPLGDYGYTFGSGTRLTVV.

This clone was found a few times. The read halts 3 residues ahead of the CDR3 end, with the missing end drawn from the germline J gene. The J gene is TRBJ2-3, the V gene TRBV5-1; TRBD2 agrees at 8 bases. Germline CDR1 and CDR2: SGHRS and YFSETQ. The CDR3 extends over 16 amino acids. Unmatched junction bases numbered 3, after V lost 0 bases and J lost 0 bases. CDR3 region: CASSLDGGRSTDTQYF. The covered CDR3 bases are TGCGCCAGCAGCTTGGATGGCGGGAGGAGCACAGATACG.

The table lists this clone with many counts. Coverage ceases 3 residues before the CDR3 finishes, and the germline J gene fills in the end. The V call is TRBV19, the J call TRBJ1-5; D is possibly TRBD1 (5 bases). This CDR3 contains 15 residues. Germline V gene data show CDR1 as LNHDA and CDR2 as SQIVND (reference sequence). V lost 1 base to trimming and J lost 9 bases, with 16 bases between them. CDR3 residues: CASSIGDSPRGPQHF. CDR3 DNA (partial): TGTGCCAGTAGTATAGGGGACTCCCCGCGTGGGCCC.

This CDR3 reads CASSLGDYYEQYF. The CDR3 DNA, read in part, is TGTGCCAGCAGCTTAGGGGACTACTACGAG. V gene TRBV7-9 combines with J gene TRBJ2-7, with 7 positions matching TRBD2. The observed sequence ends 3 residues before the CDR3 terminus, with the missing tail filled in from the germline J gene. The CDR3 length is 13 residues. J was trimmed by 3 bases and V by 1 base; bases with no gene match: 0. Germline CDR1 and CDR2: SEHNR and FQNEAQ (reference sequence).

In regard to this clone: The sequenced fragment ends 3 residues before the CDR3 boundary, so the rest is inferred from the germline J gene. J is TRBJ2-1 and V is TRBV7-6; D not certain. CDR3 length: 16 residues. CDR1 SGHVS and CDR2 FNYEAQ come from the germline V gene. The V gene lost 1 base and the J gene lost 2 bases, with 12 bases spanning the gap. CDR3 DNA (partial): TGTGCCAGCAGCTTAGAGGAAGGGCTTGCCTACAATGAG. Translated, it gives CASSLEEGLAYNE. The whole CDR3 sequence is CASSLEEGLAYNEQFF. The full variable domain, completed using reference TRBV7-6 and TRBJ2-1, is GAGVSQSPRYKVTKRGQDVALRCDPISGHVSLYWYRQALGQGPEFLTYFNYEAQQDKSGLPNDRFSAERPEGSISTLTIQRTEQRDSAMYRCASSLEEGLAYNEQFFGPGTRLTVL.

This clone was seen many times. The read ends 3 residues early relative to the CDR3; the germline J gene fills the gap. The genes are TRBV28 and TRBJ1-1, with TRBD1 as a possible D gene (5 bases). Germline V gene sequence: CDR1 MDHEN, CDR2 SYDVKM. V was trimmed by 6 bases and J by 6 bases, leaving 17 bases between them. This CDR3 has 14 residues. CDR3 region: CASSSWGRGAEAFF. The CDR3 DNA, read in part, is TGTGCCAGCAGCTCCTGGGGCCGAGGGGCTGAA.

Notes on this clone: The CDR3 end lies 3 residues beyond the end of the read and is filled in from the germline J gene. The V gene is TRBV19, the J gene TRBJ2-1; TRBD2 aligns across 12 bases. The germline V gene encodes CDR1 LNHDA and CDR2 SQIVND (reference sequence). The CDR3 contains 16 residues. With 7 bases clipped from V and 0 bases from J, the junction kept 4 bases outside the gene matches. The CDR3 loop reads CASTGTSGHSYNEQFF. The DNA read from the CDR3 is TGTGCCAGTACCGGGACTAGCGGGCACTCCTACAATGAG.

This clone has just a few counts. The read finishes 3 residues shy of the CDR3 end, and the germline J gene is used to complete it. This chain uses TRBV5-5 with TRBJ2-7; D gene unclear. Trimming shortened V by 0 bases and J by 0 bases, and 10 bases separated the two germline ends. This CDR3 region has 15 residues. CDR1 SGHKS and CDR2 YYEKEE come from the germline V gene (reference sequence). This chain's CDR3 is CASSLAGRSSYEQYF. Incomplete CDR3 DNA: TGTGCCAGCAGCTTGGCGGGTAGGAGCTCCTACGAG.

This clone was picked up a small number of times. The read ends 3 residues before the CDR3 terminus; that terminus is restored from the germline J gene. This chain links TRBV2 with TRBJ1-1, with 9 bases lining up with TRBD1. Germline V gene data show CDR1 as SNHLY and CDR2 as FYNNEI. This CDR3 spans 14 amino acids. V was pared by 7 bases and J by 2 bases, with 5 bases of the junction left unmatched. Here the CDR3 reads CASTGQGINTEAFF. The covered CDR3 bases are TGTGCCAGCACTGGACAGGGGATAAACACTGAA.

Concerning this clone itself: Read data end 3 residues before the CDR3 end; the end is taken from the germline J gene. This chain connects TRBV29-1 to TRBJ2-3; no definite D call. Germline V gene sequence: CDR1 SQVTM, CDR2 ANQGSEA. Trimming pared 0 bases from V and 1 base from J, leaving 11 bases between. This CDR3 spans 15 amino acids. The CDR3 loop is CSVEDQGRRTDTQYF. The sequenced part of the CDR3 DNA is TGCAGCGTTGAAGATCAAGGGCGCCGCACAGATACG.

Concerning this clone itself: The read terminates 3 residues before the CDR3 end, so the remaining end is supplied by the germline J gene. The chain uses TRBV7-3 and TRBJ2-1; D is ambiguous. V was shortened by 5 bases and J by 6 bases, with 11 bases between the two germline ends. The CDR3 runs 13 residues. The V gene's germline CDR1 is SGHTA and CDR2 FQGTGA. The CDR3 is CASSPRRGNEQFF. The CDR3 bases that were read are TGTGCCAGCAGCCCGAGGCGCGGCAATGAG.

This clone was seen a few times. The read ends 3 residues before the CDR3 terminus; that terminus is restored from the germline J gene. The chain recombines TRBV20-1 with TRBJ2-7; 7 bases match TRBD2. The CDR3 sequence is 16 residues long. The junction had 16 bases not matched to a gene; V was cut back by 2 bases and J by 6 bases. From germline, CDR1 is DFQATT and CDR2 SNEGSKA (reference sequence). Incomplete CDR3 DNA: TGCAGTGCTAGACCGACGGAAAGGCGGGAGACGGGCGAG. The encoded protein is CSARPTERRETGE. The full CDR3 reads CSARPTERRETGEQYF.

CDR3: CASSLNPGDFSGYTF. Incomplete CDR3 DNA: TGTGCCAGCAGCTTAAATCCAGGGGATTTTAGTGGC. The chain recombines TRBV7-3 with TRBJ1-2, with TRBD1 as a possible D gene (6 bases). Read data end 3 residues before the CDR3 end; the end is taken from the germline J gene. Trimming pared 1 base from V and 7 bases from J, leaving 16 bases between. Germline V gene sequence: CDR1 SGHTA, CDR2 FQGTGA. There are 15 residues in the CDR3.

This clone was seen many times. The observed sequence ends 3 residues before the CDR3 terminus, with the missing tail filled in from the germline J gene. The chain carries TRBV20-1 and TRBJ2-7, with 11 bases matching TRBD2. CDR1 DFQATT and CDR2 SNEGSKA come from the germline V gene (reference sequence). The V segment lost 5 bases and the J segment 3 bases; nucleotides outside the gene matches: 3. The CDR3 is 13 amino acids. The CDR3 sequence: CSAPLAGGYEQYF. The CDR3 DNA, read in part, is TGCAGTGCTCCCCTAGCGGGAGGCTACGAG.

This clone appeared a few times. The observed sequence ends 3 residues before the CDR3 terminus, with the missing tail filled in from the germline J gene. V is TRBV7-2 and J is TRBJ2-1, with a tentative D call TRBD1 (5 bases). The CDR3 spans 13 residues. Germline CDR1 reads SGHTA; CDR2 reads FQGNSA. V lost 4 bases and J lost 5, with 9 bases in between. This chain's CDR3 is CASSSTVNNEQFF. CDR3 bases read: TGTGCCAGCAGCTCGACAGTTAACAATGAG.

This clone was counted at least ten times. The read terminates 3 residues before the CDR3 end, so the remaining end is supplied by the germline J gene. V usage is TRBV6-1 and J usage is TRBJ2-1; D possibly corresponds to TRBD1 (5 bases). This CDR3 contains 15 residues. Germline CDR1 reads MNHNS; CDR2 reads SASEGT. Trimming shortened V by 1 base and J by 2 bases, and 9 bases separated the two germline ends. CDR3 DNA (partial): TGTGCCAGCAGTGAAGAAGTGACAGCCTACAATGAG. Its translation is CASSEEVTAYNE. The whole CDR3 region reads CASSEEVTAYNEQFF.

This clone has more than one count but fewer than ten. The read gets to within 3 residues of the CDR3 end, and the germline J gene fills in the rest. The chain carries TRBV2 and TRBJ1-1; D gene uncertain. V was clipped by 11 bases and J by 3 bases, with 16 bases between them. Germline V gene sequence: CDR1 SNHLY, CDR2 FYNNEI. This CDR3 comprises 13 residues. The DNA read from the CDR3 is TGTGCCCAAGGGAGGGAGCGGGACACTGAA. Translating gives CAQGRERDTE. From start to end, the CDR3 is CAQGRERDTEAFF.

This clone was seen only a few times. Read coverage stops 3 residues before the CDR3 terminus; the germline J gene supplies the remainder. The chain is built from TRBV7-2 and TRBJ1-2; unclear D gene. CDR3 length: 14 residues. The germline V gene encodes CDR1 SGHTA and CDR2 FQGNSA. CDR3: CASSLAYTTHRYTF. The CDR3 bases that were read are TGTGCCAGCAGCTTAGCTTATACGACACATCGC.

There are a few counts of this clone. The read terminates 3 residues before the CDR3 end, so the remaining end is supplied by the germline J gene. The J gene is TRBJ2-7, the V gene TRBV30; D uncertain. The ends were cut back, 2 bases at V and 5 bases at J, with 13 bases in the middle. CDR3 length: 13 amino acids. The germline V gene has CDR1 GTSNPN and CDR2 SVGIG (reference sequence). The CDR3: CAWSSFASDEQYF. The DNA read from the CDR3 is TGTGCCTGGAGTTCCTTTGCGAGTGACGAG.

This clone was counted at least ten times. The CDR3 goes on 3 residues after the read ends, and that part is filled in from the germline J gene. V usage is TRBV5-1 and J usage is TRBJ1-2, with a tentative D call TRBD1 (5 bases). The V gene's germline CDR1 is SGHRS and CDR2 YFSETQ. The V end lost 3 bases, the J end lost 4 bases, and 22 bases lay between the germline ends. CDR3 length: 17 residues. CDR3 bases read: TGCGCCAGCAGCTCCCGGTCAGGGCCCCTGACCTCCTATGGC. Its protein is CASSSRSGPLTSYG. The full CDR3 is CASSSRSGPLTSYGYTF.